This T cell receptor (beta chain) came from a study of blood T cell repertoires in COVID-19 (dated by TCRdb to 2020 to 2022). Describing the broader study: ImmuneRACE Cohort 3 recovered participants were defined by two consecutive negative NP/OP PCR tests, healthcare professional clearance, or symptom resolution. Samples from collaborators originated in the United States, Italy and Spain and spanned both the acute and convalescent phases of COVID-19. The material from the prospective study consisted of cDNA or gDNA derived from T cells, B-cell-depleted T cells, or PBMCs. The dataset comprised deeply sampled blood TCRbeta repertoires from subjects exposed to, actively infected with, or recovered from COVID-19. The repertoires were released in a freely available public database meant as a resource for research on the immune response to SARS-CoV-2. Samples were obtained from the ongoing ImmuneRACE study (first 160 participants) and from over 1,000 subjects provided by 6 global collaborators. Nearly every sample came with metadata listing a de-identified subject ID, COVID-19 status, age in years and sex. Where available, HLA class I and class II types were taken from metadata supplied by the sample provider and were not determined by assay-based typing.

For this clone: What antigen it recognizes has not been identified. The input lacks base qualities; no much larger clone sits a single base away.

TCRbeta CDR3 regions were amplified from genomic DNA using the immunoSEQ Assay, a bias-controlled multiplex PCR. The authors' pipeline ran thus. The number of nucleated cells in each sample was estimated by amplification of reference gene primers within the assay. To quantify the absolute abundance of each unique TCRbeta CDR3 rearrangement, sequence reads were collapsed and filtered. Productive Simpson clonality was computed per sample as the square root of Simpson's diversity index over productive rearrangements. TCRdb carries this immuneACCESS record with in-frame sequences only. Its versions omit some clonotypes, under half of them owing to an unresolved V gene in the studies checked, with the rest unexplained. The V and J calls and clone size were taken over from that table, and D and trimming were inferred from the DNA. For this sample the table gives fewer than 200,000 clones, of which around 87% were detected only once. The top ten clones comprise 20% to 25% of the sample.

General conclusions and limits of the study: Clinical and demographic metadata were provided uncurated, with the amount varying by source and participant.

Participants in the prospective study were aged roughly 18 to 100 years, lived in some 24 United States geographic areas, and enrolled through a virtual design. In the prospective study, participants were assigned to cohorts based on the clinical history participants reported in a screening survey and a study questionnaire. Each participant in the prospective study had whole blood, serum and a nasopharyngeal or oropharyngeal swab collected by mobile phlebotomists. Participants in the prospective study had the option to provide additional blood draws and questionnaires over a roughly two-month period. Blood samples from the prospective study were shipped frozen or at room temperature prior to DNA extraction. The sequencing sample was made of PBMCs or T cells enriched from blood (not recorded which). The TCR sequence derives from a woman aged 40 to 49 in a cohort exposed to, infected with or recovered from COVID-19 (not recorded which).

The encoded CDR3 is CASSAASGGSTDTQYF. The DNA is TGTGCCAGCAGTGCAGCTAGCGGGGGTAGCACAGATACGCAGTATTTT. In this chain, TRBV2 is recombined with TRBJ2-3, and 10 junction bases match TRBD2. CDR1 and CDR2, per the germline V gene, are SNHLY and FYNNEI. After removal of 4 bases from V and 0 bases from J, the junction retains 4 bases not matched to a gene. From the cysteine up to the phenylalanine, the CDR3 has a length of 16 residues. Only CDR3 DNA remains: 48 bases, in frame from the first base.